This passage covers 13 T cell receptor beta chains from one sample sequenced in a study of blood T cell repertoires in COVID-19. Some clones are missing from TCRdb's copy, which holds only in-frame ones; the method was immunoSEQ multiplex PCR. Counted here are approximately 200,000 clones, about 87% occurring once; the ten biggest clones make up about 1.8%. The sequencing sample was made of peripheral blood. The source of these receptors is a man in his 70s with acute or convalescent COVID-19.

The chain combines TRBV5-1 with TRBJ1-5, with TRBD1 identical over 10 bases. Germline CDR1 and CDR2: SGHRS and YFSETQ. The J segment lost 5 bases and the V segment lost 4 bases, leaving 3 bases of the junction unmatched. CDR3 length: 14 amino acids. The CDR3 DNA reads as TGCGCCAGCAGCCCCGGGACAGGGGATCAGCCCCAGCATTTT. The encoded protein is CASSPGTGDQPQHF.

V is TRBV19 and J is TRBJ1-2; D ambiguous. Germline CDR1 reads LNHDA; CDR2 reads SQIVND (reference sequence). The CDR3 has 13 residues. V was pared by 5 bases and J by 8 bases, with 15 bases between. The CDR3 here is CASSSLGVTGYTF. The CDR3 coding sequence is TGTGCCAGTAGTTCTCTCGGGGTTACCGGCTACACCTTC.

This chain uses TRBV5-1 with TRBJ2-1; D ambiguous. The germline V and J ends were trimmed by 2 bases and 5 bases, with 11 bases remaining between them. Germline values: CDR1 SGHRS, CDR2 YFSETQ. This CDR3 region has 14 residues. CDR3 protein: CASSFDRIDNEQFF. Written as DNA, the CDR3 is TGCGCCAGCAGCTTTGATAGAATTGACAATGAGCAGTTCTTC.

The chain carries TRBV7-9 and TRBJ2-4; D might be TRBD2 (5 bases). Per the germline V gene, CDR1 is SEHNR and CDR2 is FQNEAQ (reference sequence). The V and J ends lost 5 bases and 6 bases respectively, with 17 bases between them. CDR3 size: 15 residues. CDR3 DNA sequence: TGTGCCAGCAGCGACCAGGAGAGGGCCTTAAACATTCAGTACTTC. Translating it yields CASSDQERALNIQYF.

This rearrangement joins TRBV9 to TRBJ2-1; D call uncertain. Deletions cut 5 bases from V and 2 bases from J, with 14 bases between. The V gene's germline CDR1 is SGDLS and CDR2 YYNGEE. CDR3 size: 15 residues. The CDR3 region is CASSMASRTYNEQFF. DNA for the CDR3: TGTGCCAGCAGTATGGCTAGTCGGACCTACAATGAGCAGTTCTTC. The whole variable domain, remainder taken from reference TRBV9 and TRBJ2-1, is DSGVTQTPKHLITATGQRVTLRCSPRSGDLSVYWYQQSLDQGLQFLIQYYNGEERAKGNILERFSAQQFPDLHSELNLSSLELGDSALYFCASSMASRTYNEQFFGPGTRLTVL.

The chain joins TRBV9 to TRBJ2-2, with D unclear. Trimming pared 3 bases from V and 0 bases from J, leaving 9 bases between. CDR1 and CDR2 (germline): SGDLS, YYNGEE. There are 15 residues in the CDR3. CDR3 sequence reads: CASSETRANTGELFF. As DNA, the CDR3 is TGTGCCAGCAGCGAGACACGAGCGAACACCGGGGAGCTGTTTTTT.

The chain carries TRBV7-8 and TRBJ2-1; D gene uncertain. Germline V gene data show CDR1 as SGHVS and CDR2 as FQNEAQ. Trimming pared 1 base from V and 0 bases from J, leaving 10 bases between. The CDR3 runs to 16 residues. This CDR3 reads CASSLGPVSSYNEQFF. CDR3 coding DNA: TGTGCCAGCAGCTTAGGTCCGGTGAGCTCCTACAATGAGCAGTTCTTC.

The chain joins TRBV2 to TRBJ1-5; a possible D gene is TRBD1 (5 bases). The CDR3 has 16 residues. Germline CDR1 reads SNHLY; CDR2 reads FYNNEI. V lost 3 bases and J lost 1, with 13 bases in between. The CDR3 here is CASSEGQAPSNQPQHF. The CDR3 nucleotides read TGTGCCAGCAGTGAGGGGCAGGCCCCAAGCAATCAGCCCCAGCATTTT. Full variable domain (outside the CDR3, taken from reference TRBV2 and TRBJ1-5): EPEVTQTPSHQVTQMGQEVILRCVPISNHLYFYWYRQILGQKVEFLVSFYNNEISEKSEIFDDQFSVERPDGSNFTLKIRSTKLEDSAMYFCASSEGQAPSNQPQHFGDGTRLSIL.

The rearrangement uses TRBV7-2 and TRBJ2-1; tentative D call: TRBD2 (5 bases). V was clipped by 1 base and J by 3 bases, with 7 bases between them. Germline-derived CDR1 and CDR2 are SGHTA and FQGNSA. CDR3 size: 14 residues. CDR3 bases: TGTGCCAGCAGCTTAGACGGGAACTACAATGAGCAGTTCTTC. Translation: CASSLDGNYNEQFF.

The J gene is TRBJ1-3, the V gene TRBV9, with D hard to call. The germline gives CDR1 SGDLS, CDR2 YYNGEE. Between the trimmed V and J ends, which lost 4 bases and 7 bases, there was a span of 18 bases. The CDR3 contains 15 residues. CDR3 amino acids: CASSLDTAGWNTIYF. CDR3 in DNA: TGTGCCAGCAGCTTAGACACTGCGGGGTGGAACACCATATATTTT.

This chain connects TRBV12-3 or TRBV12-4 to TRBJ1-1; D might be TRBD1 (5 bases). This CDR3 has 13 amino acids. Trimming shortened V by 4 bases and J by 6 bases, and 12 bases separated the two germline ends. CDR3 region: CASSSFRGAEAFF. DNA of the CDR3: TGTGCCAGCAGTTCTTTTAGGGGCGCTGAAGCTTTCTTT.

The chain joins TRBV7-6 to TRBJ1-1; D gene unclear. The CDR3 has 16 amino acids. Germline CDR1 and CDR2: SGHVS and FNYEAQ. V was shortened by 1 base and J by 4 bases, with 16 bases between the two germline ends. The CDR3 loop reads CASSLGSYGEITEAFF. CDR3 coding DNA: TGTGCCAGCAGCTTAGGTTCATACGGAGAAATCACTGAAGCTTTCTTT.

This chain joins TRBV11-2 and TRBJ2-2; the match to TRBD2 covers 10 bases. The CDR3 contains 15 residues. V dropped 3 bases and J dropped 6; count of bases not matched to a gene: 4. Germline V CDR1 and CDR2: SGHAT, FQNNGV. CDR3 nucleotide sequence: TGTGCCAGCAGCTTTAGGCTAGCGGGAGCCGGGGAGCTGTTTTTT. This sequence encodes CASSFRLAGAGELFF.